This record looks at one T cell receptor (beta chain) sequence and its context. Antigen: not known. The CDR3 extends over 16 amino acids. Trimming removed 2 bases at V and 3 bases at J, with 14 bases between. Germline assignment: CDR1 MNHEY and CDR2 SVGAGI. MiXCR, applied by TCRdb to the reads, yields one record per CDR3 protein. The table shows about 770,000 distinct CDR3 sequences, with about 29% occurring only once. These data are taken from a study of T cell repertoires in cytomegalovirus infection. Across the study: Well-studied HLA-B-restricted CMV epitopes were used in the study alongside recently identified HLA-C-restricted ones. It can be stated that public TCR beta signatures indicated CMV infection as well as a matching HLA type.

General observations from the study: Frequencies of public TCR beta families were cumulated, and this identified carriers of CMV plus the relevant HLA.

The chain employs TRBV6-5 and TRBJ2-1, with D perhaps given as TRBD1 or TRBD2 (6 bases each). This TCR came from a human donor in good health (CMV status not recorded). Some clones in this sample may be carry-over from other donors' samples. The sample in question was cultured CD8+ T cells from PBMCs, obtained from culture after CMV antigen stimulation. CDR3 nucleotide sequence: TGTGCCAGCAGTTACGCAGGGGAGGAGGGCTACAATGAGCAGTTCTTC. Its translation is CASSYAGEEGYNEQFF.